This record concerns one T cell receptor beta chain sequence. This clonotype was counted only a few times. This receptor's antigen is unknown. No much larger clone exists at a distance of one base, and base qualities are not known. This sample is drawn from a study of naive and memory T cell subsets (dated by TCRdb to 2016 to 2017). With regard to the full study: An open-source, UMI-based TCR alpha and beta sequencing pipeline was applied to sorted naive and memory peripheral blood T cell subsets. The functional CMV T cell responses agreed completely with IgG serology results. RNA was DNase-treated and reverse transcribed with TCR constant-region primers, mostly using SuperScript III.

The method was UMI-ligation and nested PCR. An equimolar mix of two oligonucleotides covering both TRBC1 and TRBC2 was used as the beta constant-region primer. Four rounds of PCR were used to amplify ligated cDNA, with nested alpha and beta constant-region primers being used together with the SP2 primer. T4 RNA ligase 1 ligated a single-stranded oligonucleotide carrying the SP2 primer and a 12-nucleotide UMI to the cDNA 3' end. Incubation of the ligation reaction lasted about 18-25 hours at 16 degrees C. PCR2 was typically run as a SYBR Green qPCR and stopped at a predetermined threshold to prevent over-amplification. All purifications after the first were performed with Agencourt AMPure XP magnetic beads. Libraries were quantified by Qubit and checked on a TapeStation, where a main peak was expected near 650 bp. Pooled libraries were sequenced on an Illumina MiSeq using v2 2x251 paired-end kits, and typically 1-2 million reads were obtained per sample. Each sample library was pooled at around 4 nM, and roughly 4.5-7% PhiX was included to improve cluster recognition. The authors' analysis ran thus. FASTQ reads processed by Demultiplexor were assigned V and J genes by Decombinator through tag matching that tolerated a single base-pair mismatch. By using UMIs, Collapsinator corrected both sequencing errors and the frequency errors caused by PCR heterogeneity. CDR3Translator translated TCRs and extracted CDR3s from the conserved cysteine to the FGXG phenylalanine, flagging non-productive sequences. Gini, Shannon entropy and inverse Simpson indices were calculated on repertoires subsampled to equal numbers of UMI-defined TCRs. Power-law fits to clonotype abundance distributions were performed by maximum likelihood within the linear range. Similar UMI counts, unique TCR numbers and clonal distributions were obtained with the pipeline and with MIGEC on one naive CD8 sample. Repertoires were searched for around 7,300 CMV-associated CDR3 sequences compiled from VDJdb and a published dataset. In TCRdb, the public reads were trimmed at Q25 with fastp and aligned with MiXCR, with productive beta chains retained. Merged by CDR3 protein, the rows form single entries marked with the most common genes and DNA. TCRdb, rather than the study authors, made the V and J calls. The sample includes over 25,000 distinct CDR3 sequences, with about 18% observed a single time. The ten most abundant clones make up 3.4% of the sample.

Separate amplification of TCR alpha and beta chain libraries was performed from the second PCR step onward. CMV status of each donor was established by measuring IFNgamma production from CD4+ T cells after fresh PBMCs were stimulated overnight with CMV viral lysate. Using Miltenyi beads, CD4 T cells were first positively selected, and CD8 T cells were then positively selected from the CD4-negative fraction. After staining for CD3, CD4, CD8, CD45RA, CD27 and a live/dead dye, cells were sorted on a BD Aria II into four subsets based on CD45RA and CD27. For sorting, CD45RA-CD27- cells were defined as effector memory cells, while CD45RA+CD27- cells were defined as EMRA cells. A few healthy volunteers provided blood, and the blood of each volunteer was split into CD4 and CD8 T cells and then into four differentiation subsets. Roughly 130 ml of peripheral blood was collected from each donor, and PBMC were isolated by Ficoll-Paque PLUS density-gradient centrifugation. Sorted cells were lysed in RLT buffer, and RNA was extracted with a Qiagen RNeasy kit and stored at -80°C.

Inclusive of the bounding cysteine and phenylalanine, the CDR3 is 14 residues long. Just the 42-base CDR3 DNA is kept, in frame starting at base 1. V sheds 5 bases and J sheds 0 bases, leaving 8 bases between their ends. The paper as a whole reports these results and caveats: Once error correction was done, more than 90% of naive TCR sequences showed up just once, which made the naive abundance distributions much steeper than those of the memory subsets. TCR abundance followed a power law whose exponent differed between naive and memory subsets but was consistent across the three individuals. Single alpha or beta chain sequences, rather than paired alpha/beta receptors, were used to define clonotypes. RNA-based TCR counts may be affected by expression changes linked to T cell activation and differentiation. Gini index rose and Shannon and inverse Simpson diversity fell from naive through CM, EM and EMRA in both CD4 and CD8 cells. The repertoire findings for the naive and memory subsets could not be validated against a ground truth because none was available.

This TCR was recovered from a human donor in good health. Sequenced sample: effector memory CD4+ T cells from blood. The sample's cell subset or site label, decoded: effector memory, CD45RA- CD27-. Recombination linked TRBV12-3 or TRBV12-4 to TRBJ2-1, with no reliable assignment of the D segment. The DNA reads TGTGCCAGCAGTGCGCCGAGCTCCTACAATGAGCAGTTCTTC. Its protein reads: CASSAPSSYNEQFF.